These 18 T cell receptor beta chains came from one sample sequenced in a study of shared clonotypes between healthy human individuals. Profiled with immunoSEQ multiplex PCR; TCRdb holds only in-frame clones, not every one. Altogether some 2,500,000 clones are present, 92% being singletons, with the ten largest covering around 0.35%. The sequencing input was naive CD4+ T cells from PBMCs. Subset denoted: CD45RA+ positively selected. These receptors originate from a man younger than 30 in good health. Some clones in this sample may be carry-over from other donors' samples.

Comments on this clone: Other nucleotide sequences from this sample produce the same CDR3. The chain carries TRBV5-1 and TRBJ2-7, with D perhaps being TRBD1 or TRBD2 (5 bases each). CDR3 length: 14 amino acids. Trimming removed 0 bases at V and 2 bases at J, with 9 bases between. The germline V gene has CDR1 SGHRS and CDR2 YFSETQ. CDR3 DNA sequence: TGCGCCAGCAGCTTGGTTCCGGGACCCTACGAGCAGTACTTC. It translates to CASSLVPGPYEQYF. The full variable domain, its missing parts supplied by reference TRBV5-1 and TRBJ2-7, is KAGVTQTPRYLIKTRGQQVTLSCSPISGHRSVSWYQQTPGQGLQFLFEYFSETQRNKGNFPGRFSGRQFSNSRSEMNVSTLELGDSALYLCASSLVPGPYEQYFGPGTRLTVT.

CDR3 nucleotide sequence: TGTGCCAGCAGCAAGGGACTAGCGAGAGATACGCAGTATTTT. This codes for CASSKGLARDTQYF. The chain links TRBV7-2 to TRBJ2-3; 10 bases agree with TRBD2. The CDR3 has 14 amino acids. With 5 bases clipped from V and 5 bases from J, the junction kept 4 bases outside the gene matches. CDR1 is SGHTA, CDR2 FQGNSA, per germline.

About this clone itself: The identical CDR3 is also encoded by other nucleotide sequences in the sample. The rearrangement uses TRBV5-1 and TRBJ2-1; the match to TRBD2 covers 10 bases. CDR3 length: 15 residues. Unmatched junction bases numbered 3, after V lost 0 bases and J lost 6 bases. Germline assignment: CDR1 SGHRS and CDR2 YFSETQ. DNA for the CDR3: TGCGCCAGCAGCTTGGGGGCTAGCGGGAGCAATGAGCAGTTCTTC. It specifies CASSLGASGSNEQFF. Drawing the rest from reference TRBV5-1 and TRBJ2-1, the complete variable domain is KAGVTQTPRYLIKTRGQQVTLSCSPISGHRSVSWYQQTPGQGLQFLFEYFSETQRNKGNFPGRFSGRQFSNSRSEMNVSTLELGDSALYLCASSLGASGSNEQFFGPGTRLTVL.

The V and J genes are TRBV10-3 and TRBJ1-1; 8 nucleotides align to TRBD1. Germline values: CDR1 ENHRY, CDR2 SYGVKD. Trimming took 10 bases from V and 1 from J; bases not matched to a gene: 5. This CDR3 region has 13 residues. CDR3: CASRQGQNTEAFF. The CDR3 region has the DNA TGTGCCAGTAGACAGGGGCAGAACACTGAAGCTTTCTTT.

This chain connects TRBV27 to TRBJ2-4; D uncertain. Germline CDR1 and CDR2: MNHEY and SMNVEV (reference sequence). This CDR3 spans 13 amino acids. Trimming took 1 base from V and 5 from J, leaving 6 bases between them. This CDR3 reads CASSLYAENIQYF. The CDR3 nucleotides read TGTGCCAGCAGTTTATACGCGGAAAACATTCAGTACTTC.

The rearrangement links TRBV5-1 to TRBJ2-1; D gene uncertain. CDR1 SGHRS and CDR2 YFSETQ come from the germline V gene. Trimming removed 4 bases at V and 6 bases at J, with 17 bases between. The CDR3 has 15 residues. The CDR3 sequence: CASSPGRTLGNEQFF. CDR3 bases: TGCGCCAGCAGCCCCGGCAGGACCCTCGGCAATGAGCAGTTCTTC.

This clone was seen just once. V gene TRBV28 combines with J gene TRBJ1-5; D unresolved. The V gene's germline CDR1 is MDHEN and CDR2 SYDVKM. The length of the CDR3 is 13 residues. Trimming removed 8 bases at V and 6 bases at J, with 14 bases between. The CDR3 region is CASGGGILQPQHF. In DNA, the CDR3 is TGTGCCAGCGGCGGAGGGATCCTTCAGCCCCAGCATTTT.

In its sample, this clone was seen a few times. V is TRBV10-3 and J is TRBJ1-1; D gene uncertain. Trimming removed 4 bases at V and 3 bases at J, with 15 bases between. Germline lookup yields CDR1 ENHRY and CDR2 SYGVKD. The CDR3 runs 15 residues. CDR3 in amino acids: CAISGALNQDTEAFF. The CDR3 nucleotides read TGTGCCATCAGTGGGGCACTAAATCAGGACACTGAAGCTTTCTTT.

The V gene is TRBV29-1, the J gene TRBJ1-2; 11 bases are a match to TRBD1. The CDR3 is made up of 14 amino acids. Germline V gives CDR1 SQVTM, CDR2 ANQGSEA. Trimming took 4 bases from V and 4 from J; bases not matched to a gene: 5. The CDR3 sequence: CSVGDRGIIYGYTF. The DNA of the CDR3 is TGCAGCGTTGGGGACAGGGGGATAATCTATGGCTACACCTTC.

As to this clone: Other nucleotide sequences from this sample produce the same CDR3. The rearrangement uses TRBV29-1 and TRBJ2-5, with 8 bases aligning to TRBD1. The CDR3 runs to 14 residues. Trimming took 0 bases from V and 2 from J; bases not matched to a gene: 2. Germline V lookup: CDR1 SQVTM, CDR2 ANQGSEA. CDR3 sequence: CSVEDTGGQETQYF. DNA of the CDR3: TGCAGCGTTGAAGACACAGGGGGTCAAGAGACCCAGTACTTC.

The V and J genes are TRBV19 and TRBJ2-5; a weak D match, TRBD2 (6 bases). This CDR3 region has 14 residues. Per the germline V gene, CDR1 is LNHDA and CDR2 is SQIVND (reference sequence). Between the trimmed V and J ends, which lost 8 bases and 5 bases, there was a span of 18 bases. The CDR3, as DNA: TGTGCCAGTGGGGAAGGCCGGGACTGGGAGACCCAGTACTTC. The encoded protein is CASGEGRDWETQYF.

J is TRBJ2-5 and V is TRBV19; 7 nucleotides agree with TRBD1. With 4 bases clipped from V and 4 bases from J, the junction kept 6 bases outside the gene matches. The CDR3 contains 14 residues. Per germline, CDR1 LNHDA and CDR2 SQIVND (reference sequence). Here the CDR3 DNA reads TGTGCCAGTAGTACACAGGGGAAGGTAGAGACCCAGTACTTC. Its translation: CASSTQGKVETQYF.

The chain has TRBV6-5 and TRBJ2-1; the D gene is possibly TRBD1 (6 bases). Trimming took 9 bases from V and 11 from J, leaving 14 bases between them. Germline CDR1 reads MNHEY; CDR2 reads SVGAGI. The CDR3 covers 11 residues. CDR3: CASRDGQKQFF. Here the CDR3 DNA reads TGTGCCAGTAGAGACGGACAGAAGCAGTTCTTC.

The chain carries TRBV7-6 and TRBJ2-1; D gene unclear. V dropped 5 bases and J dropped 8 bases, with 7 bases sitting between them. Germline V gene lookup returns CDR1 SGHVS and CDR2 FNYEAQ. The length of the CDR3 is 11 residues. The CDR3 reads CASSLSDEQFF. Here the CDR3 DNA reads TGTGCCAGCAGCCTGTCCGATGAGCAGTTCTTC.

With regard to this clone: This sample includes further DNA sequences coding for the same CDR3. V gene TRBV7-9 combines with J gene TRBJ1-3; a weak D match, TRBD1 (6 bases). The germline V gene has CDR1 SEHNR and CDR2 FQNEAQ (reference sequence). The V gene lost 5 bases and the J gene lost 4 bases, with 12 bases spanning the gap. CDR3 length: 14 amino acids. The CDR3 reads CASSPGQSGNTIYF. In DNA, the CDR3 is TGTGCCAGCAGCCCAGGACAGTCGGGAAACACCATATATTTT.

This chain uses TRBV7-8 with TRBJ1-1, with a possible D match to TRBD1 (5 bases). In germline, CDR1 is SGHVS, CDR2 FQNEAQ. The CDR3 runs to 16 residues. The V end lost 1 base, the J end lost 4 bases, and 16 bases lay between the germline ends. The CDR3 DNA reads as TGTGCCAGCAGCTTAGAAGTCGGCAGGGTGGGCACTGAAGCTTTCTTT. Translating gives CASSLEVGRVGTEAFF.

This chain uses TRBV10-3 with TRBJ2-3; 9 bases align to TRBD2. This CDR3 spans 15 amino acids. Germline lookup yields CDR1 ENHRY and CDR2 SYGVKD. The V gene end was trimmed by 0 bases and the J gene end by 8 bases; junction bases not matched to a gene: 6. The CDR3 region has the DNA TGTGCCATCAGTGAGTCTATAGCGGGAGTTGGTACGCAGTATTTT. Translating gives CAISESIAGVGTQYF.

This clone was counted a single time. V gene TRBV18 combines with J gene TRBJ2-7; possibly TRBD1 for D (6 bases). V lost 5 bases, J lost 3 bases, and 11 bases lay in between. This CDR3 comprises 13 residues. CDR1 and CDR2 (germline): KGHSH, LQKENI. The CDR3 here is CASSAGTFYEQYF. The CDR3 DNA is TGTGCCAGCTCAGCCGGGACATTCTACGAGCAGTACTTC. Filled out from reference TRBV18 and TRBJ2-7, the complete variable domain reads NAGVMQNPRHLVRRRGQEARLRCSPMKGHSHVYWYRQLPEEGLKFMVYLQKENIIDESGMPKERFSAEFPKEGPSILRIQQVVRGDSAAYFCASSAGTFYEQYFGPGTRLTVT.